The rows below give T cell receptor beta chains drawn from one sample of a study of blood T cell repertoires in COVID-19. The table came from immunoSEQ multiplex PCR; TCRdb's copy has only in-frame clones and leaves some out. The sample includes some 110,000 clones, about 85% of them seen just once. The specimen was peripheral blood. The receptors come from a human donor in a cohort sampled during active COVID-19. Both conserved end residues are part of each CDR3. The order of the fields is V gene, clone size, J gene, D gene, CDR3 DNA, CDR3 protein. A D gene is named only where the DNA matches it firmly. The listing skips clone size in some rows; elsewhere it reads once, few, many or a size class.

V: TRBV27
size: once
J: TRBJ2-5
D: .
DNA: TGTGCCAGCAGTTTATCTACGCAGGGGACCCAGTACTTC
CDR3: CASSLSTQGTQYF

V: TRBV10-2
size: .
J: TRBJ1-2
D: .
DNA: TGCGCCAGCACCCGGACAGCCGAGAACTATGGCTACACCTTC
CDR3: CASTRTAENYGYTF

V: TRBV12-3/TRBV12-4
size: .
J: TRBJ2-4
D: .
DNA: TGTGCCAGCAGTCTCTCGAGCCCCAACATTCAGTACTTC
CDR3: CASSLSSPNIQYF

V: TRBV3-1/TRBV3-2
size: .
J: TRBJ2-7
D: .
DNA: TGTGCCAGCAGTCCCCGGGGGGCCTACTACGAGCAGTACTTC
CDR3: CASSPRGAYYEQYF

V: TRBV11-3
size: .
J: TRBJ2-1
D: TRBD1
DNA: TGTGCCAGCAGCTCCGAGGGGACAGGGGCCTACAATGAGCAGTTCTTC
CDR3: CASSSEGTGAYNEQFF

V: TRBV6-5
size: once
J: TRBJ1-1
D: .
DNA: TGTGCCAGCAGTTACTCGCGGTGGCGGAACACTGAAGCTTTCTTT
CDR3: CASSYSRWRNTEAFF

V: TRBV2
size: .
J: TRBJ2-6
D: .
DNA: TGTGCCAGCTCTTCCCCCAGACAGGCTGGGGCCAACGTCCTGACTTTC
CDR3: CASSSPRQAGANVLTF

V: TRBV28
size: .
J: TRBJ2-1
D: TRBD1
DNA: TGTGCCAGCAGGACAGGGGTAATCTTATACAATGAGCAGTTCTTC
CDR3: CASRTGVILYNEQFF

V: TRBV6-5
size: .
J: TRBJ1-6
D: TRBD1
DNA: TGTGCCAGCAGTTACTCAGGGACAGGGCCATCACCCCTCCACTTT
CDR3: CASSYSGTGPSPLHF

V: TRBV11-3
size: .
J: TRBJ2-1
D: .
DNA: TGTGCCAGCAGCCCTACCAGGTCCTACAATGAGCAGTTCTTC
CDR3: CASSPTRSYNEQFF

V: TRBV12-5
size: .
J: TRBJ2-1
D: .
DNA: TGTGCTAGTGGAACATTACCCCCGGGACTAGGGGGCTATGAGCAGTTCTTC
CDR3: CASGTLPPGLGGYEQFF

V: TRBV5-8
size: once
J: TRBJ2-7
D: .
DNA: TGTGCCAGCAGCTTGGGAGGTTCTAGTGACGAGCAGTACTTC
CDR3: CASSLGGSSDEQYF

V: TRBV6-5
size: .
J: TRBJ2-7
D: .
DNA: TGTGCCAGCAGTTACTCGAGTACAGGATTCTACGAGCAGTACTTC
CDR3: CASSYSSTGFYEQYF

V: TRBV10-3
size: .
J: TRBJ1-1
D: .
DNA: TGTGCCATCAGTGTCGAGGGAATCACTGAAGCTTTCTTT
CDR3: CAISVEGITEAFF

V: TRBV6-5
size: once
J: TRBJ2-2
D: TRBD1
DNA: TGTGCCAGCAGACAGGGGACGAACACCGGGGAGCTGTTTTTT
CDR3: CASRQGTNTGELFF

V: TRBV14
size: .
J: TRBJ2-2
D: TRBD1
DNA: TGTGCCAGCAGCCGAGGACAGGGGTGGAACGGGGAGCTGTTTTTT
CDR3: CASSRGQGWNGELFF

V: TRBV11-3
size: .
J: TRBJ2-1
D: TRBD2
DNA: TGTGCCAGCAGCTTAGTGGCTAGCGGGAGAGAGCAGTTCTTC
CDR3: CASSLVASGREQFF

V: TRBV12-3/TRBV12-4
size: .
J: TRBJ2-3
D: .
DNA: TGTGCCAGCAGTTCCTTCGGGGATACGCAGTATTTT
CDR3: CASSSFGDTQYF

V: TRBV6-5
size: .
J: TRBJ2-7
D: .
DNA: TGTGCCAGCTTTCGGTACGAGCAGTACTTC
CDR3: CASFRYEQYF

V: TRBV5-1
size: once
J: TRBJ2-7
D: .
DNA: TGCGCCAGCAGCTTGGTAGGGCGAGCGGGCGAGCAGTACTTC
CDR3: CASSLVGRAGEQYF

V: TRBV5-5
size: .
J: TRBJ2-1
D: .
DNA: TGTGCCAGCAGCTTCTCGCTTAGCTCCTACAATGAGCAGTTCTTC
CDR3: CASSFSLSSYNEQFF

V: TRBV12-3/TRBV12-4
size: .
J: TRBJ1-2
D: .
DNA: TGTGCCAGCTCCAGGGGTTTTGTTGGCTACACCTTC
CDR3: CASSRGFVGYTF

V: TRBV6-5
size: once
J: TRBJ1-6
D: TRBD1
DNA: TGTGCCAGCAGTTACCGACAGGGGGCAGGCTCACCCCTCCACTTT
CDR3: CASSYRQGAGSPLHF

V: TRBV28
size: .
J: TRBJ2-3
D: TRBD2
DNA: TGTGCCAGCAGTTTTGGAGTAGCGGGAGCTATCAAGGATACGCAGTATTTT
CDR3: CASSFGVAGAIKDTQYF

V: TRBV18
size: .
J: TRBJ1-5
D: .
DNA: TGTGCCAGCTCACCGGACACTCCAAATCAGCCCCAGCATTTT
CDR3: CASSPDTPNQPQHF

V: TRBV6-4
size: .
J: TRBJ2-2
D: TRBD1
DNA: TGTGCCAGCAGTGACTCGATTTTAAGGGGGACAGGTGACACCGGGGAGCTGTTTTTT
CDR3: CASSDSILRGTGDTGELFF

V: TRBV15
size: .
J: TRBJ2-6
D: .
DNA: TGTGCCACCAGCAGAGAAGGGAAGGGGCCTGGGGCCAACGTCCTGACTTTC
CDR3: CATSREGKGPGANVLTF

V: TRBV4-1
size: .
J: TRBJ1-1
D: .
DNA: TGCGCCAGCAGCCAGCGGGACGGGCGACGTGAAGCTTTCTTT
CDR3: CASSQRDGRREAFF